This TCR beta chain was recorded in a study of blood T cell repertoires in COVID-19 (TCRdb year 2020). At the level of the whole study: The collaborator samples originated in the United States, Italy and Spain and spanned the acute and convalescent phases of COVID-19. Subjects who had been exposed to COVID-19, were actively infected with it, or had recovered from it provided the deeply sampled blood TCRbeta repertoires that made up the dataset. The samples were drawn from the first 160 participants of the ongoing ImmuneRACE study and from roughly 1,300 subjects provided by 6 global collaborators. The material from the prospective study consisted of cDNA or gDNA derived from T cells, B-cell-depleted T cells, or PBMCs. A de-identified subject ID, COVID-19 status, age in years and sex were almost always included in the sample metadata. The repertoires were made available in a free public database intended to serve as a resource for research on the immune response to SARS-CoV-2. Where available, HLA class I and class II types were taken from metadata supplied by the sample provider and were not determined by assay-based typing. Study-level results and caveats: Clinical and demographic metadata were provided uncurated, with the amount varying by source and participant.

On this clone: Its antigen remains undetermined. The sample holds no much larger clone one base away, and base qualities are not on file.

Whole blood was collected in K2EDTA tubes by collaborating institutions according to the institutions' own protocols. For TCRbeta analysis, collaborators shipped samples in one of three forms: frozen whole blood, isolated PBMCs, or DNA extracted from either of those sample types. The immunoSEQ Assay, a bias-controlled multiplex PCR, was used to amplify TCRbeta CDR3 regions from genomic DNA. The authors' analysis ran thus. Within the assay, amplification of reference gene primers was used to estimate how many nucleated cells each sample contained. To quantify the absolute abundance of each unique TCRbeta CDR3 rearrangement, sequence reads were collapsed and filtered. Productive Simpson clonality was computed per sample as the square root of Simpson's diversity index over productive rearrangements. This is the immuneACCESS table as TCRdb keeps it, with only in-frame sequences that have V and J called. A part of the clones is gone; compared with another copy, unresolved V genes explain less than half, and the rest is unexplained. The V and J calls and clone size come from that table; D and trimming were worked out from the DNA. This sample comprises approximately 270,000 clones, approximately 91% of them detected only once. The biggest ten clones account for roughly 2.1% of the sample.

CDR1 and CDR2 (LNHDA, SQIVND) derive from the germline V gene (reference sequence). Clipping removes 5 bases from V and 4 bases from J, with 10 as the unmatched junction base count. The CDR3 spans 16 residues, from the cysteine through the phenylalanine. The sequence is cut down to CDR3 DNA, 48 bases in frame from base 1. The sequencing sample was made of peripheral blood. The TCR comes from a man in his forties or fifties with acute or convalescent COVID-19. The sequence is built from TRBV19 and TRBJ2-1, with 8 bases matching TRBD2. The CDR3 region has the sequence CASSSPGGRWYNEQFF. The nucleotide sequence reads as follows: TGTGCCAGTAGTTCCCCGGGCGGGAGGTGGTACAATGAGCAGTTCTTC.